The clone carrying this T cell receptor (beta chain) has only a few counts. What it binds is unknown. This sample is drawn from a study of identical twins. Regarding the study as a whole: Out-of-frame alpha sequences common to twins were enriched for low generation probability. Zero-insertion findings could be partly confounded by invariant cells (MAIT and iNKT cells).

The CDR3 covers 15 residues. CDR1 DFQATT and CDR2 SNEGSKA come from the germline V gene (reference sequence). V dropped 5 bases and J dropped 0 bases, with 17 bases sitting between them. Each cDNA held unique molecular identifiers, and template switching gave it a universal primer site. TCRdb redid the calling of the 5' RACE reads with MiXCR, one entry per CDR3 protein. Of around 300,000 distinct CDR3 sequences in the sample, about 8.3% were seen once. This sample also appeared in a second study, on yellow fever vaccine responses in identical twins.

The sequenced sample consisted of memory (CD45RO+) T cells sorted from blood. The TCR was taken from a woman aged 18-29 years in good health. This chain connects TRBV20-1 to TRBJ2-7, with a possible D match to TRBD1 (7 bases). For the CDR3, the DNA is TGCAGTGCTGAACTACAGGGGAGGCCCTCCTACGAGCAGTACTTC. This encodes CSAELQGRPSYEQYF.